This T cell receptor (beta chain) derives from a study of sequential checkpoint blockade in melanoma. Study overall: First-line arms were nivolumab then ipilimumab, or the reverse, randomized 1:1. TCRβ was sequenced from DNA of 91 pretreatment tumors. After nivolumab or ipilimumab alone, twenty-two patients had week-13 rebiopsies.

The protocol was immunoSEQ multiplex PCR, while the TCRdb copy is restricted to in-frame clones and leaves out a portion. Of 2,500 or so clones listed, approximately 24% are singletons. Treatment here: randomized to nivolumab then ipilimumab (arm A) or the reverse (arm B). The CDR3 contains 15 residues. The V end was cut by 2 bases, the J end by 5 bases, with 15 bases between. Germline-derived CDR1 and CDR2 are MNHGY and SAAAGT. As for this clone: Its target is not known.

Study-level results: For nivolumab-first patients, baseline tumor clonality was associated with response.

The sample here was tumor tissue (inferred from file names), taken from a patient given nivolumab and ipilimumab in sequence. This chain links TRBV6-8 with TRBJ1-1, with D maybe TRBD1 (5 bases). This clonotype originated in a human donor with melanoma. The CDR3 sequence: CASSYDRGEGTEAFF. DNA of the CDR3: TGTGCCAGCAGTTACGATAGGGGCGAAGGGACTGAAGCTTTCTTT.